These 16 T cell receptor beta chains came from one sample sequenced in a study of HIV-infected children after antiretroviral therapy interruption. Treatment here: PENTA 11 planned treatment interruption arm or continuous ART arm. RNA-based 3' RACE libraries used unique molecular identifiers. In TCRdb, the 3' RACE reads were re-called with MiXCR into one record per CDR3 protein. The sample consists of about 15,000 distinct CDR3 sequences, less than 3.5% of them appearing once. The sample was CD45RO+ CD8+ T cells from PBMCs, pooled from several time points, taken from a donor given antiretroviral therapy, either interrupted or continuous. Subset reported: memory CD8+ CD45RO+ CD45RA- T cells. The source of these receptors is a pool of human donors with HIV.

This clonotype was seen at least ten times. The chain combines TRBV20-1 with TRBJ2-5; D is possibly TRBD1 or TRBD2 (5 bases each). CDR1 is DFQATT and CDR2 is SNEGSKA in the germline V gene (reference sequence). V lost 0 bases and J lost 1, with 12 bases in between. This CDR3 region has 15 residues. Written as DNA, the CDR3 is TGCAGTGCTAGAGACCTACGGGACCTCCAAGAGACCCAGTACTTC. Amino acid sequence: CSARDLRDLQETQYF.

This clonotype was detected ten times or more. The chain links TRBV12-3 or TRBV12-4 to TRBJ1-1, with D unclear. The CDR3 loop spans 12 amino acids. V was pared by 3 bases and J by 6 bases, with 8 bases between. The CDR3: CASSLGISEAFF. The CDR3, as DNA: TGTGCCAGCAGTTTGGGGATATCTGAAGCTTTCTTT.

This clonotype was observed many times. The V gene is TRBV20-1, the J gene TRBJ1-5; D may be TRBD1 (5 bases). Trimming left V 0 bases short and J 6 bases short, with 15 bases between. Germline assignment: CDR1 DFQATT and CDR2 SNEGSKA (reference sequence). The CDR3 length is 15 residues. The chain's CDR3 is CSAREREVGGQPQHF. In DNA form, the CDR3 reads TGCAGTGCTAGAGAGAGGGAGGTGGGGGGTCAGCCCCAGCATTTT.

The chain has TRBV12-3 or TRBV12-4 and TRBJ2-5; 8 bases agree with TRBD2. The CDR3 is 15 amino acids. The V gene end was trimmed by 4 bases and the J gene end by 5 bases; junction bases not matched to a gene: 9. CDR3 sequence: CASSSDGGGSETQYF. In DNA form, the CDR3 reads TGTGCCAGCAGTTCAGACGGGGGGGGGAGCGAGACCCAGTACTTC.

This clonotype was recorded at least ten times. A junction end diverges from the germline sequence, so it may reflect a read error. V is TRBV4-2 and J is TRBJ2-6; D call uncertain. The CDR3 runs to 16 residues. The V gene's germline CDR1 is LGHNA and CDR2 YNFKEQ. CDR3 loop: CASSQGETSGTNVLTF. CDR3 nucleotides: TGTGCCAGCAGCCAAGGGGAAACTTCTGGGACCAACGTCCTGACTTTC.

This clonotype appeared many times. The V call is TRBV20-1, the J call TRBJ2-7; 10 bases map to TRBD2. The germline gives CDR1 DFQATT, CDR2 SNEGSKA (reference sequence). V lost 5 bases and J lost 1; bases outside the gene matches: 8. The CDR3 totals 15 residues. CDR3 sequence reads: CSAPRLAGDSYEQYF. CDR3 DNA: TGCAGTGCTCCGCGGCTAGCGGGGGATTCCTACGAGCAGTACTTC.

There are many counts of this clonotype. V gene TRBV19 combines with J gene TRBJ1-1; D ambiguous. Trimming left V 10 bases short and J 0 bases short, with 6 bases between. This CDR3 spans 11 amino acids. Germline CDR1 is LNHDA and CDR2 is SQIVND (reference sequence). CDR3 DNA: TGTGCCACTAATATGAACACTGAAGCTTTCTTT. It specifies CATNMNTEAFF.

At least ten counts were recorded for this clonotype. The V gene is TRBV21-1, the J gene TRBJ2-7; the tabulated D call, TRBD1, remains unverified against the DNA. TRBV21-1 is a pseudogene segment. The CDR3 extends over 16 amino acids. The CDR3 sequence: CASSTSPGTALYEQYF. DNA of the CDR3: TGTGCCAGCAGCACATCCCCCGGGACAGCCTTATACGAGCAGTACTTC.

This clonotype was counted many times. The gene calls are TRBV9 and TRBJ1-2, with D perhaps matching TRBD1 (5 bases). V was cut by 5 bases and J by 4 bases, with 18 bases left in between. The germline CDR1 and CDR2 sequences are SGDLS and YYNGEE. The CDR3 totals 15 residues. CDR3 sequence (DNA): TGTGCCAGCAGGCCTGAAGGAGGGGCTGGCTATGGCTACACCTTC. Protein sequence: CASRPEGGAGYGYTF. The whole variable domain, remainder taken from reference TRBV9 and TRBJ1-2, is DSGVTQTPKHLITATGQRVTLRCSPRSGDLSVYWYQQSLDQGLQFLIQYYNGEERAKGNILERFSAQQFPDLHSELNLSSLELGDSALYFCASRPEGGAGYGYTFGSGTRLTVV.

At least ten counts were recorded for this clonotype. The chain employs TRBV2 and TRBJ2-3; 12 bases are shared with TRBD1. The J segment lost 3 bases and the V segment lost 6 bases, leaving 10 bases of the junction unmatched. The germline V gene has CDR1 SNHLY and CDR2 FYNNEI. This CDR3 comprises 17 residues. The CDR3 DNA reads TGTGCCAGCAGCACGAACCAGGGACAGGGGGCGACAGATACGCAGTATTTT. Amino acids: CASSTNQGQGATDTQYF. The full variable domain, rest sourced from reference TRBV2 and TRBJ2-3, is EPEVTQTPSHQVTQMGQEVILRCVPISNHLYFYWYRQILGQKVEFLVSFYNNEISEKSEIFDDQFSVERPDGSNFTLKIRSTKLEDSAMYFCASSTNQGQGATDTQYFGPGTRLTVL.

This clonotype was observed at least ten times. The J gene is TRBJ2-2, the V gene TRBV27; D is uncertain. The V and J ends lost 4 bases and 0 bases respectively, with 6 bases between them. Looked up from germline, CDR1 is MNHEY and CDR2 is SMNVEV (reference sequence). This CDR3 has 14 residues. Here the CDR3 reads CASSWQTNTGELFF. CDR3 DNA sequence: TGTGCCAGCAGTTGGCAGACGAACACCGGGGAGCTGTTTTTT.

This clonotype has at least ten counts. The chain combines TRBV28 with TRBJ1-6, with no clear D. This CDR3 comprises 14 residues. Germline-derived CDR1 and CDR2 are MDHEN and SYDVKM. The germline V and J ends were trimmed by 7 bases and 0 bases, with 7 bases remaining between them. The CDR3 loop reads CASIGSSYNSPLHF. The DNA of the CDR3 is TGTGCCAGCATTGGAAGCTCCTATAATTCACCCCTCCACTTT.

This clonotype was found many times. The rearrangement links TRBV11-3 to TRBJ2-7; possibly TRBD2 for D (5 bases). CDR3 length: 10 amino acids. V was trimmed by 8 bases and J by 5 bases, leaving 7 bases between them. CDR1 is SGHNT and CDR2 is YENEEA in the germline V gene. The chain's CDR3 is CASAGDEQYF. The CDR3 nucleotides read TGTGCCAGCGCCGGGGACGAGCAGTACTTC. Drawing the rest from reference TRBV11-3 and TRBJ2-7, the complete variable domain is EAGVVQSPRYKIIEKKQPVAFWCNPISGHNTLYWYLQNLGQGPELLIRYENEEAVDDSQLPKDRFSAERLKGVDSTLKIQPAELGDSAVYLCASAGDEQYFGPGTRLTVT.

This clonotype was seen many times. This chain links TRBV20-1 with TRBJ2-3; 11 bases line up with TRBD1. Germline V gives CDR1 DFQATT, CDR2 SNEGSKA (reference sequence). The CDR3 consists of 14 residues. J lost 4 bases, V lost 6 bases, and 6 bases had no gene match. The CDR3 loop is CSAQDRGQADTQYF. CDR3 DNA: TGCAGTGCCCAGGACAGGGGGCAGGCAGATACGCAGTATTTT.

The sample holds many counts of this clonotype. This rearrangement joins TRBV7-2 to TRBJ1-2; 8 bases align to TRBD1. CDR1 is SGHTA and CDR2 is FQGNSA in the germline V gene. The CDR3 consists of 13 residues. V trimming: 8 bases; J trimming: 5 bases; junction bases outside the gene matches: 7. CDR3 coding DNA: TGTGCCAGCCGCCGGACAGGGTTGTATGGCTACACCTTC. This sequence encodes CASRRTGLYGYTF. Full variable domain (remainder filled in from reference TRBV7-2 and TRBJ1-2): GAGVSQSPSNKVTEKGKDVELRCDPISGHTALYWYRQSLGQGLEFLIYFQGNSAPDKSGLPSDRFSAERTGGSVSTLTIQRTQQEDSAVYLCASRRTGLYGYTFGSGTRLTVV.

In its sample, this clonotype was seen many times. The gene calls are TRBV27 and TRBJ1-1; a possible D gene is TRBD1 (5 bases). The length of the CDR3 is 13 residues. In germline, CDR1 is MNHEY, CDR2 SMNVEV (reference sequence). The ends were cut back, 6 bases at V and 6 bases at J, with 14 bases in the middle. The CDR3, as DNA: TGTGCCAGCAGCCCGACAGTGGAGGCTGAAGCTTTCTTT. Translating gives CASSPTVEAEAFF.